The clone carrying this T cell receptor (beta chain) was detected a few times. This specimen comes from a study of patients and donors after allogeneic stem cell transplantation. The CDR3 totals 14 residues. Germline values: CDR1 SGDLS, CDR2 YYNGEE. Trimming stripped 3 bases from V and 0 bases from J, with 7 bases between. Each CDR3 protein is one row after TCRdb ran MiXCR on the RT-PCR reads. The table includes approximately 38,000 distinct CDR3 sequences, over 25% detected once. The TCR sequence derives from a human donor who was either an allogeneic HSCT recipient or a stem cell or donor lymphocyte infusion donor (not recorded which). It is not recorded whose cells these are; they may come from a transplant donor. Material: blood, either unsorted or a sorted T cell fraction (not recorded which). The rearrangement links TRBV9 to TRBJ1-5; D remains unclear. CDR3 nucleotide sequence: TGTGCCAGCAGCGCCGGTTATAGCAATCAGCCCCAGCATTTT. Its protein is CASSAGYSNQPQHF.